Listed here are 3 T cell receptor beta chains from one sample, sequenced in a study of T cell responses to AZD1222 COVID-19 vaccine. Sequencing used immunoSEQ multiplex PCR; TCRdb keeps in-frame clones, though not all of them. The sample records around 80,000 clones, 70% to 90% being singletons. The input for sequencing was peripheral blood, taken 28 days after the second AZD1222 dose. These TCRs come from an adult who received the AZD1222 COVID-19 vaccine.

This clone was seen a handful of times. The chain recombines TRBV6-2 or TRBV6-3 with TRBJ1-1, with 7 bases that match TRBD1. CDR1 and CDR2 (germline): MNHEY, SVGEGT. The CDR3 has 14 residues. Trimming removed 2 bases from V and 5 bases from J; junction bases left unmatched: 5. The CDR3: CASSYRTGHTEAFF. CDR3 nucleotides: TGTGCCAGCAGTTACCGGACAGGACATACTGAAGCTTTCTTT.

The gene calls are TRBV7-2 and TRBJ2-7; D is ambiguous. Trimming removed 1 base at V and 3 bases at J, with 16 bases between. Looked up from germline, CDR1 is SGHTA and CDR2 is FQGNSA. The CDR3 runs to 16 residues. The CDR3 region is CASSLDARSGNYEQYF. DNA for the CDR3: TGTGCCAGCAGCTTAGATGCTCGTTCAGGTAACTACGAGCAGTACTTC.

This rearrangement joins TRBV5-1 to TRBJ2-7; D gene unclear. The germline V gene encodes CDR1 SGHRS and CDR2 YFSETQ. Trimming took 5 bases from V and 0 from J, leaving 12 bases between them. The CDR3 length is 14 residues. CDR3 sequence (DNA): TGCGCCAGCAGGACTTCTACGGGCTCCTACGAGCAGTACTTC. This sequence encodes CASRTSTGSYEQYF.